These 28 T cell receptor beta chains were all obtained from the same sample, sequenced in a study of cytomegalovirus exposure and HLA in healthy donors. The table came from immunoSEQ multiplex PCR; TCRdb's copy has only in-frame clones and leaves some out. This sample carries about 220,000 clones, over 80% of them seen once, and the ten largest clones take 0.8% to 1.2%. The sample consisted of PBMCs. Source of these receptors: a woman between 18 and 30 years old in good health and CMV-seronegative.

The chain employs TRBV27 and TRBJ1-1; D possibly corresponds to TRBD1 (6 bases). V was clipped by 5 bases and J by 4 bases, with 17 bases between them. The CDR3 is 15 amino acids. Germline values: CDR1 MNHEY, CDR2 SMNVEV (reference sequence). The CDR3 is CASSPDRLGSTEAFF. In DNA form, the CDR3 reads TGTGCCAGCAGTCCCGACAGGTTAGGTAGCACTGAAGCTTTCTTT.

This chain uses TRBV6-1 with TRBJ1-5, with 8 bases aligning to TRBD1. The germline CDR1 and CDR2 sequences are MNHNS and SASEGT. V shed 10 bases and J 5 bases; nucleotides not matched to a gene: 10. This CDR3 comprises 14 residues. CDR3 nucleotide sequence: TGTGCCATCAACCGCCAGGGGGCGGATCAGCCCCAGCATTTT. This encodes CAINRQGADQPQHF.

This rearrangement joins TRBV27 to TRBJ2-7, with D possibly TRBD2 on 6 matching bases. The CDR3 runs to 15 residues. V shed 2 bases and J shed 2 bases, with 13 bases lying between them. The germline CDR1 and CDR2 sequences are MNHEY and SMNVEV (reference sequence). The CDR3 nucleotides are TGTGCCAGCAGTTTAAATCGGGAGAGGGCCTACGAGCAGTACTTC. Translating gives CASSLNRERAYEQYF.

The chain links TRBV28 to TRBJ2-6; D perhaps matches TRBD1 (6 bases). Germline CDR1 MDHEN, CDR2 SYDVKM. Trimming cost V 4 bases and J 3 bases, with 13 bases left between them. The CDR3 contains 16 residues. CDR3 region: CASSSGETDGANVLTF. In DNA form, the CDR3 reads TGTGCCAGCAGTTCAGGGGAAACGGATGGGGCCAACGTCCTGACTTTC.

The table lists this clone with a few counts. The chain is built from TRBV4-1 and TRBJ1-5, with D possibly TRBD1 on 5 matching bases. Germline CDR1 and CDR2: MGHRA and YSYEKL. Between the trimmed V and J ends, which lost 0 bases and 2 bases, there was a span of 14 bases. The CDR3 loop spans 17 amino acids. CDR3 sequence: CASSQEGGGVGNQPQHF. For the CDR3, the DNA is TGCGCCAGCAGCCAAGAGGGGGGAGGGGTGGGCAATCAGCCCCAGCATTTT.

CDR3: CASSFTPGRRWDEQFF. The DNA for the CDR3 is TGTGCCAGCAGTTTTACCCCGGGGAGGCGTTGGGATGAGCAGTTCTTC. The V and J genes are TRBV28 and TRBJ2-1, with a possible D match to TRBD2 (6 bases). The CDR3 is made up of 16 amino acids. The germline gives CDR1 MDHEN, CDR2 SYDVKM. V lost 3 bases to trimming and J lost 8 bases, with 20 bases between them.

This chain connects TRBV4-1 to TRBJ1-1; possibly TRBD1 for D (5 bases). Between the trimmed V and J ends, which lost 0 bases and 9 bases, there was a span of 14 bases. Germline CDR1 reads MGHRA; CDR2 reads YSYEKL. The CDR3 extends over 14 amino acids. CDR3 in DNA: TGCGCCAGCAGCCAAGATCAAGGCAGGGCCCAAGCTTTCTTT. Its translation: CASSQDQGRAQAFF.

This chain links TRBV5-4 with TRBJ2-5; 12 nucleotides match TRBD1. The V gene's germline CDR1 is SGHNT and CDR2 YYREEE (reference sequence). There are 16 residues in the CDR3. The trim removed 0 bases at V and 3 bases at J, leaving 3 bases unmatched. CDR3 sequence reads: CASSLAGTGGKETQYF. CDR3 in DNA: TGTGCCAGCAGCTTGGCAGGGACAGGGGGCAAAGAGACCCAGTACTTC.

This sequence joins TRBV7-8 and TRBJ1-2, with TRBD1 as a possible D gene (6 bases). Trimming pared 9 bases from V and 3 bases from J, leaving 20 bases between. The CDR3 consists of 15 residues. CDR1 and CDR2 (germline): SGHVS, FQNEAQ. CDR3 sequence (DNA): TGTGCCAGGGACCCGGTGGGCAGGGGAGACTATGGCTACACCTTC. This sequence encodes CARDPVGRGDYGYTF.

The rearrangement joins TRBV18 to TRBJ1-2; D possibly corresponds to TRBD1 (5 bases). This CDR3 is 14 amino acids long. Germline CDR1 is KGHSH and CDR2 is LQKENI. The V and J ends lost 3 bases and 4 bases respectively, with 12 bases between them. CDR3 in amino acids: CASSPGPGGYGYTF. DNA of the CDR3: TGTGCCAGCTCACCCGGACCGGGGGGCTATGGCTACACCTTC.

The gene calls are TRBV7-9 and TRBJ2-7; 11 bases align to TRBD2. Trimming cost V 0 bases and J 5 bases; bases outside gene matches: 6. The CDR3 runs 16 residues. Germline V gives CDR1 SEHNR, CDR2 FQNEAQ (reference sequence). In DNA form, the CDR3 reads TGTGCCAGCAGCTTAGCTCGATCTAGCGGGAGGAACGAGCAGTACTTC. Amino acid sequence: CASSLARSSGRNEQYF.

The chain combines TRBV15 with TRBJ2-1; 7 nucleotides agree with TRBD2. V lost 6 bases to trimming and J lost 7 bases; unmatched junction nucleotides: 12. Per germline, CDR1 LNHNV and CDR2 YYDKDF (reference sequence). The CDR3 length is 15 residues. The CDR3 DNA reads TGTGCCACCAGTGGGGGGGAGTTCTTAGATAATGAGCAGTTCTTC. Translation gives CATSGGEFLDNEQFF.

The V and J genes are TRBV19 and TRBJ2-1; TRBD2 agrees at 7 bases. This CDR3 spans 15 amino acids. Germline V gene sequence: CDR1 LNHDA, CDR2 SQIVND (reference sequence). The V gene end was trimmed by 7 bases and the J gene end by 8 bases; junction bases not matched to a gene: 14. The CDR3 region is CASTLGHGRYDEQFF. The CDR3 nucleotides read TGTGCCAGTACTCTGGGTCACGGGAGGTACGATGAGCAGTTCTTC.

Only one count was recorded for this clone. This chain links TRBV4-2 with TRBJ2-3; D not certain. Germline V gene data show CDR1 as LGHNA and CDR2 as YNFKEQ. Trimming left V 4 bases short and J 1 base short, with 18 bases between. The CDR3 is made up of 17 amino acids. The CDR3 DNA follows: TGTGCCAGCAGCCTGGCCTCTAGTCTGGTCGGCACAGATACGCAGTATTTT. Its protein product is CASSLASSLVGTDTQYF.

J is TRBJ2-7 and V is TRBV28; 7 nucleotides align to TRBD1. Germline V gives CDR1 MDHEN, CDR2 SYDVKM. The CDR3 is 15 amino acids. The trim removed 5 bases at V and 2 bases at J, leaving 9 bases unmatched. Here the CDR3 reads CASSQTDRPAYEQYF. The CDR3 DNA follows: TGTGCCAGCAGTCAGACGGACAGGCCTGCCTACGAGCAGTACTTC.

The rearrangement links TRBV9 to TRBJ2-7; TRBD1 agrees at 9 bases. J lost 5 bases, V lost 2 bases, and 2 bases had no gene match. The CDR3 is made up of 13 amino acids. Germline V gene sequence: CDR1 SGDLS, CDR2 YYNGEE. The CDR3 DNA sequence: TGTGCCAGCAGCGTGGGACAGGGCCACGAGCAGTACTTC. Protein product: CASSVGQGHEQYF.

The chain carries TRBV11-2 and TRBJ2-7, with unresolved D. Germline V gene data show CDR1 as SGHAT and CDR2 as FQNNGV. Trimming left V 0 bases short and J 9 bases short, with 12 bases between. The CDR3 is made up of 13 amino acids. In nucleotides, the CDR3 is TGTGCCAGCAGCTTAGATCGGTCATCCGGGCAGTACTTC. Encoded protein: CASSLDRSSGQYF.

This chain links TRBV6-6 with TRBJ1-5, with 8 bases identical to TRBD1. The CDR3 consists of 15 residues. Germline trimming cut 8 bases from V and 4 bases from J; bases unmatched to any gene: 10. Per germline, CDR1 MNHNY and CDR2 SVGAGI (reference sequence). The CDR3 here is CASGLDRGLNQPQHF. The CDR3 region has the DNA TGTGCCAGCGGATTAGACAGGGGCCTAAATCAGCCCCAGCATTTT.

The V and J genes are TRBV18 and TRBJ2-2, with 8 bases aligning to TRBD1. CDR1 is KGHSH, CDR2 LQKENI, per germline. The ends lost 3 bases at V and 6 bases at J; junction bases unmatched: 9. The CDR3 is 16 amino acids. CDR3 bases: TGTGCCAGCTCACCGGGACCAGGGGGCGTCGCCGGGGAGCTGTTTTTT. Its protein is CASSPGPGGVAGELFF.

V gene TRBV11-2 combines with J gene TRBJ2-7; 8 bases line up with TRBD2. V shed 2 bases, J shed 7 bases, and the junction held 10 bases outside the gene matches. The CDR3 totals 15 residues. CDR1 and CDR2 (germline): SGHAT, FQNNGV. The CDR3 DNA reads as TGTGCCAGCAGCTTACCCCAAGCGGGAGTCAGGGAGCAGTACTTC. The encoded protein is CASSLPQAGVREQYF.

The chain is built from TRBV25-1 and TRBJ2-1; D is perhaps TRBD1 (6 bases). The CDR3 is 14 amino acids. The ends were cut back, 8 bases at V and 4 bases at J, with 15 bases in the middle. Germline values: CDR1 MGHDK, CDR2 SYGVNS. Written as DNA, the CDR3 is TGTGCCAGCCGAGGACAGCAGCAATACAATGAGCAGTTCTTC. Encoded protein: CASRGQQQYNEQFF.

The rearrangement joins TRBV6-5 to TRBJ1-3, with D tentatively TRBD1 (6 bases). In germline, CDR1 is MNHEY, CDR2 SVGAGI. V was shortened by 8 bases and J by 6 bases, with 14 bases between the two germline ends. This CDR3 spans 13 amino acids. The CDR3 loop is CASPWGHENTIYF. DNA for the CDR3: TGTGCCAGCCCCTGGGGGCATGAAAACACCATATATTTT.

The rearrangement joins TRBV5-1 to TRBJ2-1, with 9 bases lining up with TRBD2. Per the germline V gene, CDR1 is SGHRS and CDR2 is YFSETQ. Trimming at V came to 4 bases and at J to 0 bases, leaving 5 bases not matched to a gene. The CDR3 covers 16 residues. The DNA of the CDR3 is TGCGCCAGCAGCGCCCTAGCGGGAAGCTCCTACAATGAGCAGTTCTTC. Translated: CASSALAGSSYNEQFF.

This chain uses TRBV10-3 with TRBJ1-1, with unresolved D. Germline-derived CDR1 and CDR2 are ENHRY and SYGVKD. V lost 10 bases, J lost 1 base, and 10 bases lay in between. The CDR3 contains 12 residues. The CDR3 reads CATTGANTEAFF. The CDR3 DNA reads as TGTGCCACGACGGGAGCGAACACTGAAGCTTTCTTT.

This chain joins TRBV12-5 and TRBJ2-1; 10 bases align to TRBD2. V shed 5 bases, J shed 3 bases, and the junction held 4 bases outside the gene matches. CDR1 is LGHNT and CDR2 is FRNRAP in the germline V gene. The CDR3 length is 15 residues. In DNA form, the CDR3 reads TGTGCTAGTGGTGGAAGCGGGAGGGACTACAATGAGCAGTTCTTC. Amino acids: CASGGSGRDYNEQFF.

J is TRBJ1-1 and V is TRBV7-9, with D possibly being TRBD1 (6 bases). Trimming stripped 8 bases from V and 0 bases from J, with 10 bases between. Germline V gene lookup returns CDR1 SEHNR and CDR2 FQNEAQ (reference sequence). CDR3 size: 13 residues. The CDR3 region has the DNA TGTGCCAGCGGGGACACATTGAACACTGAAGCTTTCTTT. It encodes CASGDTLNTEAFF.

The chain employs TRBV6-5 and TRBJ2-7, with D possibly matching TRBD1 (6 bases). V lost 5 bases and J lost 10, with 15 bases in between. Germline V gene sequence: CDR1 MNHEY, CDR2 SVGAGI. The CDR3 loop spans 12 amino acids. CDR3 protein: CASSLTGSEQYF. CDR3 in DNA: TGTGCCAGCAGTCTTACAGGGTCAGAACAGTACTTC.

This clone was counted only a few times. This chain uses TRBV7-8 with TRBJ2-7, with TRBD1 matching over 8 bases. CDR1 is SGHVS, CDR2 FQNEAQ, per germline. The CDR3 covers 14 residues. Trimming removed 5 bases from V and 5 bases from J; junction bases left unmatched: 8. In nucleotides, the CDR3 is TGTGCCAGCAGCGCCCAGGGGGCGTTGGACGAGCAGTACTTC. Its protein is CASSAQGALDEQYF.